Shown below are 29 T cell receptor beta chains from a single sample sequenced in a study of T cell repertoires in cytomegalovirus infection. TCRdb redid the calling of the reads with MiXCR, one entry per CDR3 protein. The table lists fewer than 550,000 distinct CDR3 sequences, around 27% of them singletons. The sequencing sample was made of PBMCs. These receptors were collected from a human donor in good health (CMV status not recorded). Some clones in this sample may be carry-over from other donors' samples.

There are a few counts of this clonotype. The chain uses TRBV12-3 or TRBV12-4 and TRBJ2-1; 14 bases are shared with TRBD2. The CDR3 spans 15 residues. V shed 6 bases, J shed 8 bases, and the junction held 6 bases outside the gene matches. The CDR3 region is CASRSGTSGSDEQFF. CDR3 DNA: TGTGCCAGCAGGTCCGGGACTAGCGGGAGCGATGAGCAGTTCTTC.

This clonotype came up many times. J is TRBJ2-3 and V is TRBV7-3; D might be TRBD1 (6 bases). The V gene lost 5 bases and the J gene lost 3 bases, with 15 bases spanning the gap. The CDR3 spans 15 residues. CDR1 and CDR2 from the germline V gene are SGHTA and FQGTGA. In DNA form, the CDR3 reads TGTGCCAGCAGCCCCTCAGGGGCCTGGACAGATACGCAGTATTTT. Its translation is CASSPSGAWTDTQYF.

This clonotype showed up many times. The CDR3 region has the DNA TGTGCCAGCAGTCGGGGACAACCCTTCACAGATACGCAGTATTTT. Amino acids: CASSRGQPFTDTQYF. J is TRBJ2-3 and V is TRBV6-2 or TRBV6-3; D is possibly TRBD1 (6 bases). The CDR3 is 15 amino acids. Trimming took off 5 bases at V and 2 bases at J, with 14 bases between the two ends. CDR1 is MNHEY and CDR2 is SVGEGT in the germline V gene.

This chain links TRBV6-2 or TRBV6-3 with TRBJ1-5, with a possible D match to TRBD1 (6 bases). This CDR3 is built from 15 residues. CDR1 MNHEY and CDR2 SVGEGT come from the germline V gene. Between the trimmed V and J ends, which lost 2 bases and 10 bases, there was a span of 18 bases. CDR3 sequence (DNA): TGTGCCAGCAGTTACCCGGACAGCCGGGGGGGACCCCAGCATTTT. The encoded protein is CASSYPDSRGGPQHF.

In this sample, this clonotype turned up a few times. J is TRBJ1-1 and V is TRBV19, with a weak D call TRBD1 (5 bases). Germline V lookup: CDR1 LNHDA, CDR2 SQIVND (reference sequence). The ends were cut back, 3 bases at V and 3 bases at J, with 11 bases in the middle. CDR3 length: 14 residues. The CDR3 reads CASSMRGGDTEAFF. The CDR3 bases are TGTGCCAGTAGTATGAGGGGAGGTGACACTGAAGCTTTCTTT. The full variable domain, completed using reference TRBV19 and TRBJ1-1, is DGGITQSPKYLFRKEGQNVTLSCEQNLNHDAMYWYRQDPGQGLRLIYYSQIVNDFQKGDIAEGYSVSREKKESFPLTVTSAQKNPTAFYLCASSMRGGDTEAFFGQGTRLTVV.

This clonotype was seen a single time. The V and J genes are TRBV5-4 and TRBJ1-2; 7 bases map to TRBD1. CDR1 SGHNT and CDR2 YYREEE come from the germline V gene (reference sequence). Losses at the gene ends were 5 bases for V and 7 bases for J; bases not matched to a gene: 11. The CDR3 covers 14 residues. In DNA form, the CDR3 reads TGTGCCAGCAGTTGGACAGGAATCACCCGTGGCTACACCTTC. Protein: CASSWTGITRGYTF. Full variable domain (missing parts from reference TRBV5-4 and TRBJ1-2): ETGVTQSPTHLIKTRGQQVTLRCSSQSGHNTVSWYQQALGQGPQFIFQYYREEENGRGNFPPRFSGLQFPNYSSELNVNALELDDSALYLCASSWTGITRGYTFGSGTRLTVV.

The count of this clonotype is one. The J gene is TRBJ2-1, the V gene TRBV30; TRBD2 is a possible D gene (5 bases). Between the trimmed V and J ends, which lost 3 bases and 8 bases, there was a span of 8 bases. Germline V gene data show CDR1 as GTSNPN and CDR2 as SVGIG (reference sequence). This CDR3 is built from 11 residues. CDR3 residues: CAWRLVYEQFF. CDR3 DNA sequence: TGTGCCTGGAGACTAGTCTATGAGCAGTTCTTC.

A note on this clonotype: Possible read error: a much larger clone is one base away. The gene calls are TRBV7-2 and TRBJ1-1; D call uncertain. The germline V gene encodes CDR1 SGHTA and CDR2 FQGNSA. The V and J ends lost 6 bases and 3 bases respectively, with 11 bases between them. The CDR3 is made up of 13 amino acids. The DNA of the CDR3 is TGTGCCAGCAGTCAGTCGGGGTACACTGAAGCTTTCTTT. Its translation: CASSQSGYTEAFF.

The CDR3 DNA reads as TGTGCCATTGGGGGCAGTGGGAATGAGCAGTTCTTC. As protein: CAIGGSGNEQFF. The gene calls are TRBV10-3 and TRBJ2-1; tentative D call: TRBD1 (6 bases). This CDR3 contains 12 residues. The V end lost 9 bases, the J end lost 7 bases, and 13 bases lay between the germline ends. In germline, CDR1 is ENHRY, CDR2 SYGVKD.

This clonotype was counted between two and nine times. The gene calls are TRBV5-6 and TRBJ2-7; possibly TRBD2 for D (5 bases). V was cut by 3 bases and J by 1 base, with 11 bases left in between. Germline loops: CDR1 SGHDT, CDR2 YYEEEE. The CDR3 has 14 residues. DNA for the CDR3: TGTGCCAGCAGCTCATTGGACTCTTCCTACGAGCAGTACGTC. It translates to CASSSLDSSYEQYV.

This chain connects TRBV9 to TRBJ2-7; 11 nucleotides agree with TRBD2. Germline-derived CDR1 and CDR2 are SGDLS and YYNGEE. The CDR3 totals 15 residues. Trimming cost V 0 bases and J 3 bases; bases outside gene matches: 2. The CDR3 DNA follows: TGTGCCAGCAGCGTAGCTGGGACTAGCGGCTACGAGCAGTACGTC. It translates to CASSVAGTSGYEQYV.

This chain links TRBV9 with TRBJ1-2; D perhaps matches TRBD1 (5 bases). V shed 0 bases and J shed 8 bases, with 14 bases lying between them. Germline assignment: CDR1 SGDLS and CDR2 YYNGEE. The CDR3 length is 14 residues. CDR3 DNA: TGTGCCAGCAGCGTAGGGGTAGGGACGAGAGGCTACACCTTC. This sequence encodes CASSVGVGTRGYTF.

This clonotype was seen a handful of times. The chain joins TRBV10-3 to TRBJ2-3, with D unclear. The CDR3 spans 16 residues. V lost 2 bases and J 0 bases, leaving 12 bases between the germline ends. Germline CDR1 is ENHRY and CDR2 is SYGVKD. The CDR3 is CAISEIALISTDTQYF. The CDR3 coding sequence is TGTGCCATCAGTGAGATCGCCCTCATTAGCACAGATACGCAGTATTTT.

The V call is TRBV19, the J call TRBJ2-7; perhaps TRBD1 as D (6 bases). There are 15 residues in the CDR3. Trimming removed 6 bases from V and 0 bases from J, with 15 bases in between. Germline V gives CDR1 LNHDA, CDR2 SQIVND (reference sequence). The CDR3 is CASSNTGTHSYEQYF. The CDR3 bases are TGTGCCAGTAGCAACACCGGGACACACTCCTACGAGCAGTACTTC.

The chain carries TRBV29-1 and TRBJ2-5; D may match TRBD1 or TRBD2 (6 bases each). V was cut by 7 bases and J by 5 bases, with 11 bases left in between. Germline V gives CDR1 SQVTM, CDR2 ANQGSEA. CDR3 size: 11 residues. Here the CDR3 DNA reads TGCAGCGAGGGGGGAATTGAGACCCAGTACTTC. Its translation: CSEGGIETQYF.

The CDR3 region has the DNA TGCAGCGTCATAGCGGCGCACCCTGAATGGTGGACCCAGTACTTC. Protein: CSVIAAHPEWWTQYF. This rearrangement joins TRBV29-1 to TRBJ2-5; D is perhaps TRBD2 (6 bases). V lost 6 bases to trimming and J lost 7 bases, with 24 bases between them. Germline lookup yields CDR1 SQVTM and CDR2 ANQGSEA. The CDR3 is made up of 15 amino acids.

This clonotype was recorded at least ten times. V usage is TRBV7-2 and J usage is TRBJ2-7, with TRBD2 matching 14 bases. The germline V gene encodes CDR1 SGHTA and CDR2 FQGNSA. CDR3 length equals 17 residues. J lost 0 bases, V lost 5 bases, and 6 bases had no gene match. CDR3 residues: CASSPGLAGVYSYEQYF. CDR3 nucleotide sequence: TGTGCCAGCAGCCCGGGACTAGCGGGAGTTTACTCCTACGAGCAGTACTTC.

This clonotype came up many times. V is TRBV7-9 and J is TRBJ1-1; D uncertain. The CDR3 spans 11 residues. Germline lookup yields CDR1 SEHNR and CDR2 FQNEAQ (reference sequence). The V end lost 5 bases, the J end lost 1 base, and 2 bases lay between the germline ends. The CDR3: CASSQNTEAFF. CDR3 bases: TGTGCCAGCAGCCAGAACACTGAAGCTTTCTTT.

This clonotype was seen a few times. The J gene is TRBJ2-7, the V gene TRBV6-2 or TRBV6-3; 8 bases fit TRBD2. CDR3 size: 13 residues. V shed 5 bases, J shed 4 bases, and the junction held 4 bases outside the gene matches. Looked up from germline, CDR1 is MNHEY and CDR2 is SVGEGT. The CDR3 loop reads CASSKRELYEQYV. In nucleotides, the CDR3 is TGTGCCAGCAGTAAGCGGGAGTTGTACGAGCAGTACGTC.

This chain uses TRBV12-3 or TRBV12-4 with TRBJ2-3; a possible D gene is TRBD1 (8 bases). V lost 5 bases to trimming and J lost 5 bases, with 23 bases between them. This CDR3 is built from 17 residues. CDR3 region: CASSPGQGRREGDTQYF. In DNA, the CDR3 is TGTGCCAGCAGTCCCGGACAGGGTAGAAGGGAGGGAGATACGCAGTATTTT.

This clonotype has more than one count but fewer than ten. The chain joins TRBV7-6 to TRBJ2-1; no clear D gene. The germline V gene has CDR1 SGHVS and CDR2 FNYEAQ. The CDR3 loop spans 16 amino acids. V was pared by 1 base and J by 5 bases, with 15 bases between. CDR3 DNA sequence: TGTGCCAGCAGCTTAGATGTCTACGGATTGAACAATGAGCAGTTCTTC. Its translation is CASSLDVYGLNNEQFF.

V usage is TRBV9 and J usage is TRBJ2-5; weak D call: TRBD2 (6 bases). CDR3 length: 13 residues. CDR1 is SGDLS, CDR2 YYNGEE, per germline. The V end lost 4 bases, the J end lost 2 bases, and 9 bases lay between the germline ends. This chain's CDR3 is CASSPTRQETQYF. The CDR3 nucleotides read TGTGCCAGCAGCCCGACTAGACAAGAGACCCAGTACTTC. Looking up the rest from reference TRBV9 and TRBJ2-5 gives the full variable domain: DSGVTQTPKHLITATGQRVTLRCSPRSGDLSVYWYQQSLDQGLQFLIQYYNGEERAKGNILERFSAQQFPDLHSELNLSSLELGDSALYFCASSPTRQETQYFGPGTRLLVL.

The rearrangement links TRBV7-3 to TRBJ2-1; D possibly corresponds to TRBD1 (5 bases). Trimming pared 5 bases from V and 6 bases from J, leaving 17 bases between. The CDR3 extends over 15 amino acids. CDR1 and CDR2 (germline): SGHTA, FQGTGA. CDR3 sequence (DNA): TGTGCCAGCAGCCAGGGCGGCCAAGGCGGCAATGAGCAGTTCTTC. It yields the protein CASSQGGQGGNEQFF.

This clonotype was counted between two and nine times. The chain links TRBV6-6 to TRBJ2-2; 8 nucleotides align to TRBD1. The J segment lost 4 bases and the V segment lost 6 bases, leaving 10 bases of the junction unmatched. The CDR3 runs to 16 residues. CDR1 and CDR2 (germline): MNHNY, SVGAGI (reference sequence). CDR3 sequence reads: CASSNIRGRGTGELFF. DNA for the CDR3: TGTGCCAGCAGCAACATCAGGGGGCGCGGCACCGGGGAGCTGTTTTTT.

The chain couples TRBV6-6 to TRBJ2-7; D is unresolved. The CDR3 contains 12 residues. The V gene's germline CDR1 is MNHNY and CDR2 SVGAGI (reference sequence). With 7 bases removed from V and 3 bases from J, the gap between germline ends came to 10 bases. In DNA, the CDR3 is TGTGCCAGCACTCAGGACCGCTACGAGCAGTACTTC. It codes for CASTQDRYEQYF.

J is TRBJ1-1 and V is TRBV4-1; a weak D match, TRBD1 (5 bases). The germline CDR1 and CDR2 sequences are MGHRA and YSYEKL. The CDR3 runs 14 residues. V lost 4 bases and J 7 bases, leaving 16 bases between the germline ends. The CDR3 here is CASSPRDGPGEAFF. Written as DNA, the CDR3 is TGCGCCAGCAGCCCACGGGACGGCCCCGGTGAAGCTTTCTTT.

V usage is TRBV27 and J usage is TRBJ1-6, with 9 bases that match TRBD1. Trimming cost V 5 bases and J 9 bases; bases outside gene matches: 8. Germline CDR1 is MNHEY and CDR2 is SMNVEV (reference sequence). CDR3 length equals 15 residues. In DNA form, the CDR3 reads TGTGCCAGCAGTCCCAAGGACAGGGGAAGTTCACCCCTCCACTTT. Encoded protein: CASSPKDRGSSPLHF.

The table lists this clonotype with a few counts. The chain uses TRBV10-2 and TRBJ1-1, with TRBD1 identical over 9 bases. V gave up 0 bases and J gave up 7 bases; unmatched junction bases: 9. Looked up from germline, CDR1 is WSHSY and CDR2 is SAAADI. CDR3 length: 16 residues. The CDR3 sequence: CASSESGMGTGYEAFF. Here the CDR3 DNA reads TGCGCCAGCAGTGAGTCAGGAATGGGGACAGGGTATGAAGCTTTCTTT.

This clonotype has more than one count but fewer than ten. J is TRBJ2-6 and V is TRBV6-5, with TRBD1 matching over 7 bases. V shed 6 bases and J 1 base; nucleotides not matched to a gene: 3. This CDR3 has 15 amino acids. Germline V CDR1 and CDR2: MNHEY, SVGAGI. In nucleotides, the CDR3 is TGTGCCAGCAGAAAACAGGGGTCTGGGGCCAACGTCCTGACTTTC. This gives the protein CASRKQGSGANVLTF.